The 29 T cell receptor beta chains below were found in one sample sequenced in a study of T-cell memory formation after mild COVID-19. TCRdb fed the 5' RACE reads into MiXCR, producing one record per CDR3 protein. The sample holds a few hundred thousand distinct CDR3 sequences; around 10% are singletons and the top ten take around 23%. The sample consisted of PBMCs or a T cell subset sorted from them (not recorded which). Receptors were obtained from a young man who had mild COVID-19 (a few samples of this study predate the infection). Cell type and time point are not known.

A few counts support this clonotype. The rearrangement links TRBV2 to TRBJ1-3; no clear D. In germline, CDR1 is SNHLY, CDR2 FYNNEI. V was shortened by 2 bases and J by 7 bases, with 6 bases between the two germline ends. This CDR3 contains 12 residues. The CDR3 DNA sequence: TGTGCCAGCAGTGAAACGGTTAACACCATATATTTT. Translation gives CASSETVNTIYF.

This clonotype was seen more than once but under ten times. The chain combines TRBV29-1 with TRBJ2-1; D is undetermined. The V gene's germline CDR1 is SQVTM and CDR2 ANQGSEA. V dropped 3 bases and J dropped 9 bases, with 0 bases sitting between them. The CDR3 runs 8 residues. CDR3 DNA sequence: TGCAGCGTTGATGAGCAGTTCTTC. Translation gives CSVDEQFF.

This clonotype was observed many times. This chain links TRBV5-1 with TRBJ2-5; D perhaps matches TRBD1 (7 bases). V shed 2 bases and J shed 2 bases, with 22 bases lying between them. The CDR3 has 18 residues. The germline V gene has CDR1 SGHRS and CDR2 YFSETQ. The CDR3 spells CASSFRGPGQGTQETQYF. The CDR3, as DNA: TGCGCCAGCAGCTTTAGGGGGCCCGGGCAGGGGACTCAAGAGACCCAGTACTTC.

This clonotype was counted between two and nine times. V is TRBV27 and J is TRBJ2-7; D is perhaps TRBD1 or TRBD2 (6 bases each). The germline gives CDR1 MNHEY, CDR2 SMNVEV (reference sequence). Trimming cost V 3 bases and J 3 bases, with 21 bases left between them. The CDR3 totals 17 residues. In nucleotides, the CDR3 is TGTGCCAGCAGTTTTCGCTGGTTGGGGGGCAGGGGCTACGAGCAGTACTTC. Protein product: CASSFRWLGGRGYEQYF.

This clonotype appeared many times. V is TRBV7-9 and J is TRBJ2-7; D is possibly TRBD2 (6 bases). The V gene lost 4 bases and the J gene lost 5 bases, with 18 bases spanning the gap. The germline V gene has CDR1 SEHNR and CDR2 FQNEAQ (reference sequence). This CDR3 is 15 amino acids long. The DNA of the CDR3 is TGTGCCAGCAGCTCCCCAGCGTTTGGAGGGAACGAGCAGTACTTC. It encodes CASSSPAFGGNEQYF.

The chain uses TRBV9 and TRBJ2-1; D is possibly TRBD2 (7 bases). CDR3 length: 14 amino acids. Per the germline V gene, CDR1 is SGDLS and CDR2 is YYNGEE. Trimming pared 3 bases from V and 5 bases from J, leaving 12 bases between. CDR3 amino acids: CASSDSGGNNEQFF. CDR3 DNA sequence: TGTGCCAGCAGCGATTCGGGGGGCAACAATGAGCAGTTCTTC.

In its sample, this clonotype was seen many times. The V call is TRBV6-5, the J call TRBJ1-6; D unresolved. The CDR3 totals 16 residues. In germline, CDR1 is MNHEY, CDR2 SVGAGI. Trimming stripped 0 bases from V and 3 bases from J, with 9 bases between. The CDR3 nucleotides read TGTGCCAGCAGTTACTCGACACCGAACTATAATTCACCCCTCCACTTT. Its translation is CASSYSTPNYNSPLHF.

A word on this clonotype: With a much larger clone just one base away, this may be a read error. The chain couples TRBV12-3 or TRBV12-4 to TRBJ1-5; TRBD1 matches at 9 bases. The CDR3 spans 13 residues. The V gene end was trimmed by 7 bases and the J gene end by 5 bases; junction bases not matched to a gene: 3. Here the CDR3 DNA reads TGTGCCAGCAACCGGGACAGGGATCAGCCCCAGCATTTT. It codes for CASNRDRDQPQHF.

This clonotype was found many times. J is TRBJ2-7 and V is TRBV5-1; D tentatively fits TRBD1 or TRBD2 (5 bases each). Germline CDR1 and CDR2: SGHRS and YFSETQ. The CDR3 has 13 residues. V dropped 7 bases and J dropped 2 bases, with 13 bases sitting between them. As DNA, the CDR3 is TGCGCCAGCCTCCGCTGGGGGACCTACGAGCAGTACTTC. Translated: CASLRWGTYEQYF.

This clonotype was recorded many times. The V and J genes are TRBV6-5 and TRBJ1-5; D is perhaps TRBD1 (5 bases). V was pared by 5 bases and J by 0 bases, with 17 bases between. CDR1 is MNHEY, CDR2 SVGAGI, per germline. There are 17 residues in the CDR3. CDR3 coding DNA: TGTGCCAGCAGTCAGCGATTTGGGACCTATAGCAATCAGCCCCAGCATTTT. This encodes CASSQRFGTYSNQPQHF.

This clonotype was seen a few times. The V call is TRBV7-9, the J call TRBJ1-2; 7 bases are shared with TRBD1. With V trimmed by 1 base and J by 6 bases, 8 bases remained unmatched. The CDR3 covers 15 residues. Germline V gives CDR1 SEHNR, CDR2 FQNEAQ (reference sequence). Here the CDR3 DNA reads TGTGCCAGCAGCTTAGAGGCGACAGGGATGAATGGCTACACCTTC. The encoded protein is CASSLEATGMNGYTF.

The chain employs TRBV5-1 and TRBJ1-5; 7 bases map to TRBD1. Germline V gives CDR1 SGHRS, CDR2 YFSETQ. The trim removed 1 base at V and 7 bases at J, leaving 8 bases unmatched. This CDR3 region has 15 residues. CDR3: CASSLQPGGKQPQHF. In DNA form, the CDR3 reads TGCGCCAGCAGCTTGCAGCCAGGGGGAAAACAGCCCCAGCATTTT. The full variable domain, in which reference TRBV5-1 and TRBJ1-5 provide the parts outside the CDR3, is KAGVTQTPRYLIKTRGQQVTLSCSPISGHRSVSWYQQTPGQGLQFLFEYFSETQRNKGNFPGRFSGRQFSNSRSEMNVSTLELGDSALYLCASSLQPGGKQPQHFGDGTRLSIL.

The V gene is TRBV6-5, the J gene TRBJ2-1, with 13 positions matching TRBD2. The V and J ends lost 5 bases and 10 bases, in that order; junction bases with no gene match: 5. The CDR3 covers 14 residues. CDR1 and CDR2 (germline): MNHEY, SVGAGI. The CDR3 sequence: CASSTSGGAGEQFF. CDR3 bases: TGTGCCAGCAGTACTAGCGGGGGGGCCGGGGAGCAGTTCTTC.

This clonotype turned up a few times. V usage is TRBV20-1 and J usage is TRBJ1-1; D possibly corresponds to TRBD1 (6 bases). CDR3 length: 14 residues. Germline CDR1 reads DFQATT; CDR2 reads SNEGSKA (reference sequence). The germline V and J ends were trimmed by 4 bases and 0 bases, with 12 bases remaining between them. The CDR3 here is CSATRPGVNTEAFF. CDR3 nucleotides: TGCAGTGCTACACGACCAGGGGTGAACACTGAAGCTTTCTTT.

This clonotype showed up just a few times. CDR3 sequence (DNA): TGTGCCAGCAATAAGGGGGTCGATTCACCCCTCCACTTT. Encoded protein: CASNKGVDSPLHF. This chain joins TRBV2 and TRBJ1-6, with D perhaps matching TRBD1 (6 bases). Germline CDR1 reads SNHLY; CDR2 reads FYNNEI. This CDR3 has 13 residues. Trimming stripped 7 bases from V and 8 bases from J, with 12 bases between.

This clonotype has more than one count but fewer than ten. This chain links TRBV12-3 or TRBV12-4 with TRBJ1-5, with D perhaps matching TRBD1 (6 bases). Trimming took off 8 bases at V and 6 bases at J, with 17 bases between the two ends. The CDR3 contains 14 residues. The CDR3 nucleotides read TGTGCCAGCCGGCAGGGGAGAGTTGGTCAGCCCCAGCATTTT. Translation: CASRQGRVGQPQHF.

This clonotype was observed at least ten times. The V call is TRBV3-1, the J call TRBJ2-5, with D unclear. V was trimmed by 4 bases and J by 0 bases, leaving 12 bases between them. The CDR3 extends over 15 amino acids. CDR1 and CDR2 from the germline V gene are LGHDT and YNNKEL (reference sequence). CDR3: CASSPLARYQETQYF. CDR3 in DNA: TGTGCCAGCAGCCCGTTGGCGAGGTACCAAGAGACCCAGTACTTC.

This clonotype has just a few counts. The J gene is TRBJ2-1, the V gene TRBV6-2 or TRBV6-3, with 11 bases aligning to TRBD2. This CDR3 spans 16 amino acids. The J segment lost 2 bases and the V segment lost 1 base, leaving 1 base of the junction unmatched. Looked up from germline, CDR1 is MNHEY and CDR2 is SVGEGT. CDR3 bases: TGTGCCAGCAGTTACTTAGCGGGGGGGACCTACAATGAGCAGTTCTTC. It specifies CASSYLAGGTYNEQFF.

This clonotype was detected only a few times. The chain carries TRBV20-1 and TRBJ1-1, with 7 nucleotides matching TRBD1. Germline V CDR1 and CDR2: DFQATT, SNEGSKA (reference sequence). Trimming took 5 bases from V and 5 from J; bases not matched to a gene: 11. This CDR3 has 14 amino acids. CDR3 loop: CSARRPDRETEAFF. The CDR3 DNA reads as TGCAGTGCTCGTCGCCCCGACAGGGAGACTGAAGCTTTCTTT.

The rearrangement links TRBV4-2 to TRBJ1-2; D call uncertain. V was cut by 1 base and J by 6 bases, with 12 bases left in between. Per the germline V gene, CDR1 is LGHNA and CDR2 is YNFKEQ. The CDR3 runs 14 residues. CDR3 residues: CASSQGRPINGYTF. The CDR3 DNA follows: TGTGCCAGCAGCCAAGGCCGCCCTATCAATGGCTACACCTTC.

At least ten counts were recorded for this clonotype. The chain recombines TRBV7-2 with TRBJ2-7; the D gene could be TRBD1 or TRBD2 (5 bases each). CDR3 length: 13 residues. The germline CDR1 and CDR2 sequences are SGHTA and FQGNSA. Trimming stripped 5 bases from V and 3 bases from J, with 11 bases between. CDR3 region: CASSKRDGYEQYV. CDR3 sequence (DNA): TGTGCCAGCAGCAAAAGGGACGGCTACGAGCAGTACGTC.

The V gene is TRBV6-5, the J gene TRBJ2-7, with D perhaps TRBD2 (5 bases). The CDR3 covers 13 residues. Trimming took off 0 bases at V and 3 bases at J, with 6 bases between the two ends. The germline gives CDR1 MNHEY, CDR2 SVGAGI. The DNA for the CDR3 is TGTGCCAGCAGTTACTCGGGGAGCTACGAGCAGTACGTC. As protein: CASSYSGSYEQYV.

This clonotype was seen more than once but under ten times. The chain carries TRBV7-9 and TRBJ2-5, with D perhaps matching TRBD1 or TRBD2 (5 bases each). The CDR3 sequence is 14 residues long. V lost 5 bases and J lost 4, with 14 bases in between. Per germline, CDR1 SEHNR and CDR2 FQNEAQ (reference sequence). CDR3 sequence: CASSAPLGAETQYF. As DNA, the CDR3 is TGTGCCAGCAGCGCCCCTCTCGGGGCAGAGACCCAGTACTTC. The complete variable domain, with remaining parts taken from reference TRBV7-9 and TRBJ2-5, reads DTGVSQNPRHKITKRGQNVTFRCDPISEHNRLYWYRQTLGQGPEFLTYFQNEAQLEKSRLLSDRFSAERPKGSFSTLEIQRTEQGDSAMYLCASSAPLGAETQYFGPGTRLLVL.

The chain couples TRBV2 to TRBJ2-5, with TRBD1 identical over 7 bases. The CDR3 has 14 residues. V gave up 1 base and J gave up 5 bases; unmatched junction bases: 4. Germline V CDR1 and CDR2: SNHLY, FYNNEI. CDR3: CASSEEGAGETQYF. The CDR3 DNA sequence: TGTGCCAGCAGTGAAGAGGGGGCCGGGGAGACCCAGTACTTC.

The sample holds many counts of this clonotype. The genes are TRBV20-1 and TRBJ1-4; 10 bases align to TRBD1. This CDR3 comprises 14 residues. Germline-derived CDR1 and CDR2 are DFQATT and SNEGSKA (reference sequence). V lost 4 bases to trimming and J lost 6 bases; unmatched junction nucleotides: 5. The CDR3 reads CSANPGTGDEKLFF. The DNA for the CDR3 is TGCAGTGCTAACCCCGGGACAGGGGATGAAAAACTGTTTTTT.

This clonotype was detected ten times or more. The chain is built from TRBV10-3 and TRBJ2-3; 9 bases align to TRBD2. J gave up 1 base and V 8 bases, and 4 bases lay outside the gene matches. Looked up from germline, CDR1 is ENHRY and CDR2 is SYGVKD. CDR3 length: 14 residues. In DNA form, the CDR3 reads TGTGCCATCCGGAGACTAGCGGGCACAGATACGCAGTATTTT. This translates into CAIRRLAGTDTQYF.

The chain is built from TRBV20-1 and TRBJ2-7; D could derive from TRBD1 or TRBD2 (5 bases each). CDR3 length: 13 residues. Trimming shortened V by 0 bases and J by 2 bases, and 8 bases separated the two germline ends. Germline CDR1 and CDR2: DFQATT and SNEGSKA (reference sequence). The chain's CDR3 is CSARDGGTYEQYF. DNA for the CDR3: TGCAGTGCTAGAGATGGGGGAACCTACGAGCAGTACTTC.

The chain recombines TRBV20-1 with TRBJ1-6; D possibly corresponds to TRBD1 (5 bases). The germline gives CDR1 DFQATT, CDR2 SNEGSKA (reference sequence). The CDR3 totals 13 residues. V was clipped by 4 bases and J by 6 bases, with 10 bases between them. The CDR3 sequence is CSATPGPNSPLHF. CDR3 bases: TGCAGTGCTACCCCGGGGCCTAATTCACCCCTCCACTTT.

This clonotype has more than one count but fewer than ten. The chain recombines TRBV24-1 with TRBJ2-3; D ambiguous. This CDR3 has 13 residues. V gave up 3 bases and J gave up 5 bases, with 8 bases separating them. Germline V gene data show CDR1 as KGHDR and CDR2 as SFDVKD. DNA for the CDR3: TGTGCCACCAGTGATGCGGCCGAAGATACGCAGTATTTT. Translation: CATSDAAEDTQYF.